This TCR beta chain was recovered during a study of cytomegalovirus exposure and HLA in healthy donors. CDR3 size: 14 residues. V was shortened by 5 bases and J by 3 bases, with 8 bases between the two germline ends. Per germline, CDR1 SEHNR and CDR2 FQNEAQ (reference sequence). Broader study findings: An analysis that came later showed most CMV-associated TCR beta chains appearing HLA-restricted.

As for this clone: Its matching antigen is unknown.

PCR involved 60 Vbeta and 13 Jbeta primers. Sequencing was performed with immunoSEQ multiplex PCR; in TCRdb, only in-frame clones are kept and a portion is missing. The sample includes roughly 150,000 clones, about 85% of them seen just once. The specimen was PBMCs. The chain employs TRBV7-9 and TRBJ1-6, with D tentatively TRBD1 (5 bases). This TCR came from a woman aged 18 to 35 in good health and CMV-seronegative. CDR3 DNA: TGTGCCAGCAGCCCGACAGACTATAATTCACCCCTCCACTTT. As protein: CASSPTDYNSPLHF.